The T cell receptor (beta chain) under discussion was sequenced for a study of T cells in Graves' hyperthyroidism and ophthalmopathy. Template material for amplifying TCR beta CDR3 regions consisted of RNA transcripts. TCR CDR3 regions were first amplified by RT-PCR with HTBI primers. TCRdb redid the calling of the multiplex PCR reads with MiXCR, one entry per CDR3 protein. The table records 400,000 to 500,000 distinct CDR3 sequences, 13% to 15% of them present only once. No progression to ophthalmopathy during 18 months of follow-up defined stable disease. Used for diagnoses were clinical symptoms, serum thyroxine and TRAb, thyroid ultrasound and orbital computed tomography. The authors obtained PBMCs from roughly 10 ml of fresh peripheral blood. A remark on this clonotype: It may be a read error: a sequence one base away is much more abundant.

Sequenced input: blood. This sequence was found in a woman aged 18-30 years with Graves' hyperthyroidism.

CDR3: CASSLGRAAGNTIYF. The CDR3 DNA follows: TGTGCCAGCAGTCTTGGCAGGGCTGCTGGAAACACCATATATTTT. This chain joins TRBV12-3 or TRBV12-4 and TRBJ1-3, with D maybe TRBD1 (5 bases). The V end was cut by 5 bases, the J end by 2 bases, with 13 bases between. CDR3 length: 15 amino acids.